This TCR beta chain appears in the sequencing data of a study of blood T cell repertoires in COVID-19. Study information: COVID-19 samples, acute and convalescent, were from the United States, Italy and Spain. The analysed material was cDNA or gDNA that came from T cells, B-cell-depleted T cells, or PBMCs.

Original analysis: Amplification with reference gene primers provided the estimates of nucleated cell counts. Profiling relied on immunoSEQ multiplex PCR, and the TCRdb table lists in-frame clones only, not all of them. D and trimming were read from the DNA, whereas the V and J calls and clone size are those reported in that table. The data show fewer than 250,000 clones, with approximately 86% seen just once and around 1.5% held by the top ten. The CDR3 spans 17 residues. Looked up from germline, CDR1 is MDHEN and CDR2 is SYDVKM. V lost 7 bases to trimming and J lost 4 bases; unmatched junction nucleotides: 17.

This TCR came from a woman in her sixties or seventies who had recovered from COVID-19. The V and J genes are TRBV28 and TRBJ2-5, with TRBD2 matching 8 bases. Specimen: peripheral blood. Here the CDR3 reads CASTPWERGGRGETQYF. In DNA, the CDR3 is TGTGCCAGCACTCCTTGGGAACGGGGGGGCCGCGGAGAGACCCAGTACTTC.